This T cell receptor (beta chain) was sequenced for a study of OX40 agonist ivuxolimab in advanced cancers. With regard to this clone: The antigen remains unidentified.

TCRdb's copy holds only in-frame clones and misses some; the assay was immunoSEQ multiplex PCR. The table records more than 75,000 clones, 75% to 90% of them present only once. The CDR3 has 15 amino acids. The V segment lost 2 bases and the J segment 9 bases; nucleotides outside the gene matches: 9. Germline V gene lookup returns CDR1 MRHNA and CDR2 SNTAGT. Study conclusions and caveats: At 0.1 to 3.0 mg/kg and by week 6, CD4+ and CD8+ T cells in the blood had expanded clonally.

This TCR came from an adult with an advanced solid tumor such as melanoma, head and neck, liver or kidney cancer. Sequencing was performed on CD4+ or CD8+ T cells sorted from blood, taken in a trial of the OX40 agonist ivuxolimab. V and J are TRBV6-4 and TRBJ1-2, with 10 bases aligning to TRBD1. Written as DNA, the CDR3 is TGTGCCAGCAGTGACGGCGGGACAGGGGCGAAAAGCTACACCTTC. Amino acid sequence: CASSDGGTGAKSYTF.